The source of this T cell receptor (beta chain) is a study of shared clonotypes between healthy human individuals. The donor cohort consisted entirely of Caucasian adults residing in Nashville, Tennessee. Looked up from germline, CDR1 is SSHAT and CDR2 is FNYEAQ (reference sequence). The CDR3 extends over 14 amino acids. Genomic DNA belonging to each subset was distributed in equal measure over several immunoSEQ plates. Unsorted PBMC DNA was sequenced on ten immunoSEQ deep assay plates. Per the original methods: Junction-only sequences without quality scores were provided by ImmunoSEQ, so filtering was different. Produced via immunoSEQ multiplex PCR; TCRdb's table is partial and in-frame only. The D gene and trimming were derived from the DNA, and the V and J assignments and clone size from that table. Among some 510,000 clones, about four fifths were seen once, and the ten largest hold 13%. To note about this clone: The junction shows a germline mismatch at one end, possibly a read error.

The receptor comes from a woman in her thirties or forties in good health. Some clones in this sample may be carry-over from other donors' samples. The sample comprised PBMCs. This chain links TRBV7-7 with TRBJ2-1; maybe TRBD2 (6 bases). CDR3 sequence (DNA): TGTGCTAGCAGCTTAGGAGGGAGCTCGAATGAGCAGTTCTTC. Translation: CASSLGGSSNEQFF. Drawing the rest from reference TRBV7-7 and TRBJ2-1, the complete variable domain is GAGVSQSPRYKVTKRGQDVTLRCDPISSHATLYWYQQALGQGPEFLTYFNYEAQPDKSGLPSDRFSAERPEGSISTLTIQRTEQRDSAMYRCASSLGGSSNEQFFGPGTRLTVL.